These 24 T cell receptor beta chains came from one sample sequenced in a study of blood T cell repertoires in COVID-19. Some clones are missing from TCRdb's copy, which holds only in-frame ones; the method was immunoSEQ multiplex PCR. The sample holds roughly 150,000 clones; more than 85% are singletons and the top ten take roughly 2.9%. The specimen was peripheral blood. The source of these receptors is a man aged 60-69 years with active or convalescent COVID-19.

The rearrangement joins TRBV15 to TRBJ1-3; no reliable D call. The CDR3 has 13 amino acids. Trimming stripped 0 bases from V and 5 bases from J, with 5 bases between. Germline CDR1 is LNHNV and CDR2 is YYDKDF (reference sequence). Written as DNA, the CDR3 is TGTGCCACCAGCAGAGAACTGAGAAACACCATATATTTT. Encoded protein: CATSRELRNTIYF.

V is TRBV24-1 and J is TRBJ2-2; D may be TRBD1 (7 bases). The CDR3 loop spans 14 amino acids. Germline assignment: CDR1 KGHDR and CDR2 SFDVKD. V dropped 10 bases and J dropped 4 bases, with 15 bases sitting between them. The CDR3 DNA sequence: TGTGCCACTCAGGGGGGCCTGGGCACCGGGGAGCTGTTTTTT. Protein sequence: CATQGGLGTGELFF.

The chain couples TRBV5-1 to TRBJ1-1; TRBD1 matches 7 bases. The CDR3 contains 14 residues. From germline, CDR1 is SGHRS and CDR2 YFSETQ. After removal of 2 bases from V and 8 bases from J, the junction contained 9 bases not matched to a gene. Here the CDR3 reads CASSLPQGGGEAFF. The CDR3 DNA reads TGCGCCAGCAGCTTACCTCAGGGGGGCGGGGAAGCTTTCTTT.

The rearrangement links TRBV5-6 to TRBJ2-5; 7 bases align to TRBD2. The V segment lost 0 bases and the J segment 0 bases; nucleotides outside the gene matches: 2. The CDR3 runs 15 residues. Germline V gives CDR1 SGHDT, CDR2 YYEEEE. The CDR3 sequence: CASSLGRENQETQYF. CDR3 nucleotide sequence: TGTGCCAGCAGCTTGGGGCGGGAGAACCAAGAGACCCAGTACTTC. The whole variable domain, filled in from reference TRBV5-6 and TRBJ2-5, reads DAGVTQSPTHLIKTRGQQVTLRCSPKSGHDTVSWYQQALGQGPQFIFQYYEEEERQRGNFPDRFSGHQFPNYSSELNVNALLLGDSALYLCASSLGRENQETQYFGPGTRLLVL.

The chain links TRBV7-9 to TRBJ1-2; TRBD1 might be the D (6 bases). Germline lookup yields CDR1 SEHNR and CDR2 FQNEAQ (reference sequence). The ends were cut back, 3 bases at V and 4 bases at J, with 24 bases in the middle. The CDR3 is 18 amino acids. In nucleotides, the CDR3 is TGTGCCAGCAGCTTCCCCCGGGGGGGGGCTGGTATGATCTATGGCTACACCTTC. Protein: CASSFPRGGAGMIYGYTF.

The chain recombines TRBV7-3 with TRBJ2-3, with D perhaps TRBD2 (6 bases). The CDR3 is 15 amino acids. CDR1 is SGHTA and CDR2 is FQGTGA in the germline V gene. Trimming pared 5 bases from V and 5 bases from J, leaving 17 bases between. In nucleotides, the CDR3 is TGTGCCAGCAGCGCCAGGGATAGCGGCCTAGATACGCAGTATTTT. The encoded protein is CASSARDSGLDTQYF.

The rearrangement uses TRBV6-5 and TRBJ1-3, with D uncertain. Trimming removed 6 bases from V and 0 bases from J, with 9 bases in between. The CDR3 consists of 14 residues. CDR1 is MNHEY, CDR2 SVGAGI, per germline. CDR3 amino acids: CASSVSYSGNTIYF. CDR3 coding DNA: TGTGCCAGCAGCGTCAGTTACTCTGGAAACACCATATATTTT.

V is TRBV27 and J is TRBJ2-7; TRBD2 agrees at 9 bases. CDR3 length equals 19 residues. The V segment lost 6 bases and the J segment 2 bases; nucleotides outside the gene matches: 20. CDR1 is MNHEY and CDR2 is SMNVEV in the germline V gene (reference sequence). CDR3 nucleotides: TGTGCCAGCAGCTTCACCTTGGGATTAGCGGGAGAACGTCCCTACGAGCAGTACTTC. This sequence encodes CASSFTLGLAGERPYEQYF.

V gene TRBV4-2 combines with J gene TRBJ1-1; a possible D gene is TRBD1 (5 bases). V dropped 1 base and J dropped 4 bases, with 19 bases sitting between them. Germline CDR1 reads LGHNA; CDR2 reads YNFKEQ. The CDR3 consists of 17 residues. This CDR3 reads CASSQVSSYDGGTEAFF. CDR3 in DNA: TGTGCCAGCAGCCAAGTATCCTCTTACGACGGGGGCACTGAAGCTTTCTTT.

The J gene is TRBJ1-5, the V gene TRBV24-1, with D unresolved. Trimming took off 9 bases at V and 6 bases at J, with 14 bases between the two ends. Germline CDR1 is KGHDR and CDR2 is SFDVKD. CDR3 size: 13 residues. The CDR3 coding sequence is TGTGCCACCTGGCAGGATATTGGTCAGCCCCAGCATTTT. Translating it yields CATWQDIGQPQHF.

The chain is built from TRBV10-3 and TRBJ1-6; D is possibly TRBD1 (5 bases). Germline V gene sequence: CDR1 ENHRY, CDR2 SYGVKD. Trimming shortened V by 6 bases and J by 9 bases, and 15 bases separated the two germline ends. This CDR3 spans 14 amino acids. The CDR3 loop reads CAISSGLSSSPLHF. The CDR3 DNA is TGTGCCATCAGCTCGGGACTCTCGAGTTCACCCCTCCACTTT.

The chain joins TRBV9 to TRBJ2-2, with D possibly being TRBD2 (6 bases). This CDR3 is 17 amino acids long. The ends were cut back, 3 bases at V and 1 base at J, with 16 bases in the middle. The germline gives CDR1 SGDLS, CDR2 YYNGEE. The CDR3 loop reads CASSAQTGTLNTGELFF. In DNA form, the CDR3 reads TGTGCCAGCAGCGCACAGACCGGGACTCTGAACACCGGGGAGCTGTTTTTT.

A remark on this clone: At one boundary the junction diverges from the germline segment, which might be a read error. The V gene is TRBV18, the J gene TRBJ1-6; no reliable D call. Germline values: CDR1 KGHSH, CDR2 LQKENI. The CDR3 loop spans 15 amino acids. CDR3 sequence reads: CASSPQTPYNSALHF. The CDR3 nucleotides read TGTGCCAGCTCACCACAGACACCTTATAATTCAGCCCTCCACTTT.

J is TRBJ1-5 and V is TRBV4-3; D remains unclear. The V gene lost 0 bases and the J gene lost 0 bases, with 12 bases spanning the gap. Germline-derived CDR1 and CDR2 are LGHNA and YSLEER. The CDR3 runs 17 residues. The CDR3 reads CASSQEPNSNSNQPQHF. The CDR3 bases are TGCGCCAGCAGCCAAGAACCCAACAGCAATAGCAATCAGCCCCAGCATTTT.

The V and J genes are TRBV4-2 and TRBJ2-3; 8 bases are a match to TRBD2. The trim removed 1 base at V and 7 bases at J, leaving 10 bases unmatched. The germline CDR1 and CDR2 sequences are LGHNA and YNFKEQ. The CDR3 has 16 amino acids. This CDR3 reads CASSQGPASGRYTQYF. The CDR3 region has the DNA TGTGCCAGCAGCCAAGGACCGGCTAGCGGGCGGTATACGCAGTATTTT.

With respect to this clone: One end of the junction is discordant with germline, which a read error may explain. This chain links TRBV5-4 with TRBJ2-1; TRBD1 might be the D (6 bases). The CDR3 spans 13 residues. Germline CDR1 SGHNT, CDR2 YYREEE (reference sequence). The CDR3 is CASSRQVYNEHFF. CDR3 coding DNA: TGTGCCAGCAGCCGACAGGTTTACAATGAGCATTTCTTC. The complete variable domain, with remaining parts taken from reference TRBV5-4 and TRBJ2-1, reads ETGVTQSPTHLIKTRGQQVTLRCSSQSGHNTVSWYQQALGQGPQFIFQYYREEENGRGNFPPRFSGLQFPNYSSELNVNALELDDSALYLCASSRQVYNEHFFGPGTRLTVL.

The chain carries TRBV10-3 and TRBJ1-3; maybe TRBD1 (5 bases). CDR1 ENHRY and CDR2 SYGVKD come from the germline V gene. V lost 0 bases, J lost 4 bases, and 16 bases lay in between. The CDR3 runs to 17 residues. In DNA form, the CDR3 reads TGTGCCATCAGTGAGTCGGCGGGGGATTCGGTGGGAAACACCATATATTTT. Protein product: CAISESAGDSVGNTIYF.

The chain couples TRBV28 to TRBJ1-3; 7 nucleotides match TRBD1. V trimming: 4 bases; J trimming: 0 bases; junction bases outside the gene matches: 3. There are 15 residues in the CDR3. Germline V gene sequence: CDR1 MDHEN, CDR2 SYDVKM. The CDR3 nucleotides are TGTGCCAGCAGTTCGGGACAGAACTCTGGAAACACCATATATTTT. Residues: CASSSGQNSGNTIYF.

The rearrangement uses TRBV11-3 and TRBJ2-5; TRBD2 agrees at 16 bases. The CDR3 is 18 amino acids. V was pared by 3 bases and J by 1 base, with 5 bases of the junction left unmatched. CDR1 SGHNT and CDR2 YENEEA come from the germline V gene. The DNA of the CDR3 is TGTGCCAGCAGCTTTGGGACTAGCGGGAGGGCCTCCCAAGAGACCCAGTACTTC. Translated: CASSFGTSGRASQETQYF.

The chain carries TRBV25-1 and TRBJ2-5; D is possibly TRBD1 (6 bases). The CDR3 consists of 15 residues. Germline CDR1 is MGHDK and CDR2 is SYGVNS. Deletions cut 2 bases from V and 5 bases from J, with 15 bases between. The CDR3 spells CASSEATPQGETQYF. The CDR3, as DNA: TGTGCCAGCAGTGAAGCGACTCCCCAGGGGGAGACCCAGTACTTC. The variable domain in full, completed from reference TRBV25-1 and TRBJ2-5, reads EADIYQTPRYLVIGTGKKITLECSQTMGHDKMYWYQQDPGMELHLIHYSYGVNSTEKGDLSSESTVSRIRTEHFPLTLESARPSHTSQYLCASSEATPQGETQYFGPGTRLLVL.

V usage is TRBV18 and J usage is TRBJ2-1; maybe TRBD2 (6 bases). The ends were cut back, 3 bases at V and 12 bases at J, with 12 bases in the middle. This CDR3 contains 12 residues. Germline CDR1 reads KGHSH; CDR2 reads LQKENI. Here the CDR3 DNA reads TGTGCCAGCTCACCCTTAGCGGCCGGGCAGTTCTTC. Residues: CASSPLAAGQFF.

J is TRBJ2-5 and V is TRBV28; D is perhaps TRBD2 (7 bases). Germline CDR1 is MDHEN and CDR2 is SYDVKM. V shed 7 bases and J shed 4 bases, with 19 bases lying between them. The CDR3 is 15 amino acids. The CDR3 sequence is CASNLGGARAETQYF. The CDR3 DNA follows: TGTGCCAGCAACCTAGGGGGGGCGAGGGCAGAGACCCAGTACTTC.

The rearrangement joins TRBV5-1 to TRBJ2-7, with a weak D call TRBD1 (6 bases). The V end lost 4 bases, the J end lost 7 bases, and 18 bases lay between the germline ends. The CDR3 has 14 residues. Germline lookup yields CDR1 SGHRS and CDR2 YFSETQ. The CDR3 sequence: CASSLPRGQGEQYF. The CDR3 DNA is TGCGCCAGCAGCCTACCCCGGGGCCAGGGGGAGCAGTACTTC.

The rearrangement links TRBV24-1 to TRBJ2-1; D might be TRBD2 (5 bases). Germline V gene sequence: CDR1 KGHDR, CDR2 SFDVKD. V was trimmed by 0 bases and J by 8 bases, leaving 10 bases between them. CDR3 length: 14 amino acids. CDR3 bases: TGTGCCACCAGTGATTTGACTAGTTGGCATGAGCAGTTCTTC. Protein: CATSDLTSWHEQFF.